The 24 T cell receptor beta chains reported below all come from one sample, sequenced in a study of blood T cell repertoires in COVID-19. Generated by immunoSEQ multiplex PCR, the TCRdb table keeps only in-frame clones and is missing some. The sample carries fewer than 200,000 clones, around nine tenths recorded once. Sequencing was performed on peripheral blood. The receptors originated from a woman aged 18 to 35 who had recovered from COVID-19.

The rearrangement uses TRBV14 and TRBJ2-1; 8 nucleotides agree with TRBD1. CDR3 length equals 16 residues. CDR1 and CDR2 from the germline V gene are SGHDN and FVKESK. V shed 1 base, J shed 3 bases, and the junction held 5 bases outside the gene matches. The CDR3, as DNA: TGTGCCAGCAGCCAAGGAGACAGGGGTCACTACAATGAGCAGTTCTTC. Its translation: CASSQGDRGHYNEQFF.

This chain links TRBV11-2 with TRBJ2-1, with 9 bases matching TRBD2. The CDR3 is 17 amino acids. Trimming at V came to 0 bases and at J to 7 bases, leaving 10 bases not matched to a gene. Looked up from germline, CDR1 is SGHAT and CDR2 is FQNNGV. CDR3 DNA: TGTGCCAGCAGCTTAGAGCTGGCGGGAGGGCCGGGGAATGAGCAGTTCTTC. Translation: CASSLELAGGPGNEQFF.

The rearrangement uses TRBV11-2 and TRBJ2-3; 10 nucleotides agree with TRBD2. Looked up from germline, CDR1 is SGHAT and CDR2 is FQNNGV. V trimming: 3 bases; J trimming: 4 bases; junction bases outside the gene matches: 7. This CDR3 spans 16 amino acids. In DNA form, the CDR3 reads TGTGCCAGCAGCTTCAATAGCGGGGGGCCGTCAGATACGCAGTATTTT. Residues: CASSFNSGGPSDTQYF.

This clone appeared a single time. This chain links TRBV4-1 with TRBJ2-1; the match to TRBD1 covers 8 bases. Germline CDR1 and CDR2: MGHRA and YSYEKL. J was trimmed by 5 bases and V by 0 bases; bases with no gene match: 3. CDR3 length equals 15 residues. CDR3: CASSQEDRVHNEQFF. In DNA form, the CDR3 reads TGCGCCAGCAGCCAAGAGGACAGGGTACACAATGAGCAGTTCTTC.

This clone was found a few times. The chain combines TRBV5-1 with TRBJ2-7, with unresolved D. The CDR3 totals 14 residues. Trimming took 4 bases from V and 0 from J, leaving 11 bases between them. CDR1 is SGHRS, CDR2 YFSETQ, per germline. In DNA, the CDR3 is TGCGCCAGCAGCGTCACGGTTAGCTCCTACGAGCAGTACTTC. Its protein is CASSVTVSSYEQYF.

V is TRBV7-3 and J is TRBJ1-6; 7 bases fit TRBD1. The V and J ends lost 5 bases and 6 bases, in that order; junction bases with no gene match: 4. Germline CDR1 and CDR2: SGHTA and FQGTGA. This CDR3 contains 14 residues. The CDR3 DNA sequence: TGTGCCAGCAGCACACAGGGGACTAATTCACCCCTCCACTTT. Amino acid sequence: CASSTQGTNSPLHF.

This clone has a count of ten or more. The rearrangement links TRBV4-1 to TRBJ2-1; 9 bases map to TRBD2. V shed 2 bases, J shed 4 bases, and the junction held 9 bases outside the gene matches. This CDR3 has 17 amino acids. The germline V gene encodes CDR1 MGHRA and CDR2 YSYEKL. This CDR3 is CASSQPLAGPLYNEQFF. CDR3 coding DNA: TGCGCCAGCAGCCAACCGCTAGCGGGACCCCTTTACAATGAGCAGTTCTTC.

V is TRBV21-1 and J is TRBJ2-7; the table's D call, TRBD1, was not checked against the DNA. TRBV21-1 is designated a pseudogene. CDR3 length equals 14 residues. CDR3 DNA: TGTGCCAGCAGCAAATATTCCAGGGTGAGGGAGCAGTACTTC. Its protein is CASSKYSRVREQYF.

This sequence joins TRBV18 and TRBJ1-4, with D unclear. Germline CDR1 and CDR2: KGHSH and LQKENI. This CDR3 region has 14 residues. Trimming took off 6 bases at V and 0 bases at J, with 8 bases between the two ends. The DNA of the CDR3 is TGTGCCAGCTCCCAGTTTCCAACTAATGAAAAACTGTTTTTT. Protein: CASSQFPTNEKLFF. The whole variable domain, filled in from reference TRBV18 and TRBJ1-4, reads NAGVMQNPRHLVRRRGQEARLRCSPMKGHSHVYWYRQLPEEGLKFMVYLQKENIIDESGMPKERFSAEFPKEGPSILRIQQVVRGDSAAYFCASSQFPTNEKLFFGSGTQLSVL.

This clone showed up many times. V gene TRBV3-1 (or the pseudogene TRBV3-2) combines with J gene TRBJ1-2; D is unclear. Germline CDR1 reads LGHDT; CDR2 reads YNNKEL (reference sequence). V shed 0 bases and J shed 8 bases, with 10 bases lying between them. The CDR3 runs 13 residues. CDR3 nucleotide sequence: TGTGCCAGCAGCCAAGATCTCGCGGAAGGCTACACCTTC. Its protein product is CASSQDLAEGYTF.

Here the CDR3 reads CASLTLPGGGGSSGNTIYF. In DNA, the CDR3 is TGTGCCAGCTTAACCTTGCCGGGGGGCGGAGGGTCCTCTGGAAACACCATATATTTT. This sequence joins TRBV28 and TRBJ1-3; D is possibly TRBD1 (6 bases). The CDR3 has 19 amino acids. In germline, CDR1 is MDHEN, CDR2 SYDVKM. V gave up 8 bases and J gave up 0 bases, with 26 bases separating them.

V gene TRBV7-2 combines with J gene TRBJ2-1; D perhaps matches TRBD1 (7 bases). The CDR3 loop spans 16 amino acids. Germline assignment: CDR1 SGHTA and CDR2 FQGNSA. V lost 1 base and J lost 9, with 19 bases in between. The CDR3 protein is CASSLGRGRGVAEQFF. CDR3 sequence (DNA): TGTGCCAGCAGCTTAGGGAGGGGGCGCGGGGTCGCTGAGCAGTTCTTC.

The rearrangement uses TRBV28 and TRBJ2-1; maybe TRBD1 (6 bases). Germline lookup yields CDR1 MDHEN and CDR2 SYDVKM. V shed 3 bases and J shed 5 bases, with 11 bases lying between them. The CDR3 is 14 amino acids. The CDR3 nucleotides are TGTGCCAGCAGTTTCTCGGACAGAAACAATGAGCAGTTCTTC. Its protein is CASSFSDRNNEQFF.

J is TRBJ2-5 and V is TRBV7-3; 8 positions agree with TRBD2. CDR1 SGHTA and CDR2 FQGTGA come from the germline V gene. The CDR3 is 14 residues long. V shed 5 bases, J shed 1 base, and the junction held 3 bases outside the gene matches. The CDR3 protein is CASSRTSSQETQYF. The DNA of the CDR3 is TGTGCCAGCAGCCGGACTAGCTCCCAAGAGACCCAGTACTTC. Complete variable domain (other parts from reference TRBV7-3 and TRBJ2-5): GAGVSQTPSNKVTEKGKYVELRCDPISGHTALYWYRQSLGQGPEFLIYFQGTGAADDSGLPNDRFFAVRPEGSVSTLKIQRTERGDSAVYLCASSRTSSQETQYFGPGTRLLVL.

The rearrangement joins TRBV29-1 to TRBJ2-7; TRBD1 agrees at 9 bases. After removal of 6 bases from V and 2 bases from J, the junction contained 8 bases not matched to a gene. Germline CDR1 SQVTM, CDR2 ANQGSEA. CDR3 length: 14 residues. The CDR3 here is CSVKEDRGPYEQYF. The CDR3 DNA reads TGCAGCGTCAAAGAGGACAGGGGACCCTACGAGCAGTACTTC.

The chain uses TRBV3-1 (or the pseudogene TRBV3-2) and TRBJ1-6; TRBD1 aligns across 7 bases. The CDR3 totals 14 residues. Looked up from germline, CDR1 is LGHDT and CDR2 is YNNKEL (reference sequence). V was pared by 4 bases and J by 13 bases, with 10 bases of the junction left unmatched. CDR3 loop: CASSPRQGSTPLHF. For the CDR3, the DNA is TGTGCCAGCAGCCCTCGACAGGGCTCAACCCCCCTCCACTTT.

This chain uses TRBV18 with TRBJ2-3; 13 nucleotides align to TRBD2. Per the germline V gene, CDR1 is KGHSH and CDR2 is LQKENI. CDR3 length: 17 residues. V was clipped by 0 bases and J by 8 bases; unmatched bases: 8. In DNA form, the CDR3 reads TGTGCCAGCTCACCACCCGAACTAGCGGGGGGGCCTCGTACGCAGTATTTT. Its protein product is CASSPPELAGGPRTQYF. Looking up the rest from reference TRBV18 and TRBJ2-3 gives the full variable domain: NAGVMQNPRHLVRRRGQEARLRCSPMKGHSHVYWYRQLPEEGLKFMVYLQKENIIDESGMPKERFSAEFPKEGPSILRIQQVVRGDSAAYFCASSPPELAGGPRTQYFGPGTRLTVL.

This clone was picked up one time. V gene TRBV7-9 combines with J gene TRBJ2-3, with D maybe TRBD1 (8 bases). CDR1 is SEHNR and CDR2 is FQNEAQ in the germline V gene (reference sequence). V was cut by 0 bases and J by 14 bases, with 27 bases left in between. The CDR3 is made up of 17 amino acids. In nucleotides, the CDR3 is TGTGCCAGCAGCTTAGCTATGGGAGGGACAGGCCTTTTGAAGGTGTATTTT. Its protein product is CASSLAMGGTGLLKVYF.

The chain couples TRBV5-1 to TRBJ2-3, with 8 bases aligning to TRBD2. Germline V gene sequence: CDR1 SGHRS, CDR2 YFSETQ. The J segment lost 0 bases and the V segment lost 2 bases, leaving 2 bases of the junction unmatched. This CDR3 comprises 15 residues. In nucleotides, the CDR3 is TGCGCCAGCAGCTTTAGCGGGACTAGCACAGATACGCAGTATTTT. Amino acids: CASSFSGTSTDTQYF. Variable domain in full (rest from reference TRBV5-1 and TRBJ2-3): KAGVTQTPRYLIKTRGQQVTLSCSPISGHRSVSWYQQTPGQGLQFLFEYFSETQRNKGNFPGRFSGRQFSNSRSEMNVSTLELGDSALYLCASSFSGTSTDTQYFGPGTRLTVL.

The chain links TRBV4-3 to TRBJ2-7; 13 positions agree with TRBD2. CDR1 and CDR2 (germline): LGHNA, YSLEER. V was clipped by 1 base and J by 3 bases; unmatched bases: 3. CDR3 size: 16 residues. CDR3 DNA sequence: TGCGCCAGCAGCCAAGTCGGGACTAGCGGGAACTACGAGCAGTACGTC. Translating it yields CASSQVGTSGNYEQYV.

The CDR3 bases are TGCGCCAGCAGCCAAGATCCAACAGGGGGAAGGAACACCATATATTTT. Translation: CASSQDPTGGRNTIYF. The chain uses TRBV4-1 and TRBJ1-3; the match to TRBD1 covers 8 bases. V was clipped by 0 bases and J by 7 bases; unmatched bases: 8. CDR1 is MGHRA, CDR2 YSYEKL, per germline. CDR3 size: 16 residues.

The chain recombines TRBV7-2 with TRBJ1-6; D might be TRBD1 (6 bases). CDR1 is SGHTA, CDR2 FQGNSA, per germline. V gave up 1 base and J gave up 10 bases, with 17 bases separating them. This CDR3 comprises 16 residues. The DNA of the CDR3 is TGTGCCAGCAGCTTAGGAGGACAGCAAGTGGGGTCACCCCTCCACTTT. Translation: CASSLGGQQVGSPLHF.

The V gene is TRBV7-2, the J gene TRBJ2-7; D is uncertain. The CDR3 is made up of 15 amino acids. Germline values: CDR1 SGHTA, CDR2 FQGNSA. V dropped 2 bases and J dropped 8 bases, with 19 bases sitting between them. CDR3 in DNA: TGTGCCAGCAGCTTAAACAGTCTTCGTCCGATCCAGCAGTACTTC. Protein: CASSLNSLRPIQQYF.

The CDR3 DNA reads TGTGCCAGCAGCTTGTCCGGGCCAGGGACCTACGAGCAGTACTTC. Its protein is CASSLSGPGTYEQYF. The chain couples TRBV11-1 to TRBJ2-7; tentatively, D is TRBD1 (5 bases). The length of the CDR3 is 15 residues. Looked up from germline, CDR1 is SGHAT and CDR2 is FQDESV (reference sequence). V gave up 3 bases and J gave up 2 bases, with 14 bases separating them.